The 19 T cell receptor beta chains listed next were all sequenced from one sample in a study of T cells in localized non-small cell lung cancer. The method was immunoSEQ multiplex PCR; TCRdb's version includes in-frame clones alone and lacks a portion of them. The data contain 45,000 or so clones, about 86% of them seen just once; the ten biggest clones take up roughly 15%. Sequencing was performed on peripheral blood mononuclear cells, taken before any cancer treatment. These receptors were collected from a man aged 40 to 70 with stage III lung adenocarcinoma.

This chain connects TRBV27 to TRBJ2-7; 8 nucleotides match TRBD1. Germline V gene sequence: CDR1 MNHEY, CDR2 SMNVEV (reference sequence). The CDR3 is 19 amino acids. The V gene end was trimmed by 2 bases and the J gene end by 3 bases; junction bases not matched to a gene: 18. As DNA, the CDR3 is TGTGCCAGCAGTTTAGGGATGAGGTCCGGACAGGGCCTGATCTACGAGCAGTACTTC. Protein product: CASSLGMRSGQGLIYEQYF.

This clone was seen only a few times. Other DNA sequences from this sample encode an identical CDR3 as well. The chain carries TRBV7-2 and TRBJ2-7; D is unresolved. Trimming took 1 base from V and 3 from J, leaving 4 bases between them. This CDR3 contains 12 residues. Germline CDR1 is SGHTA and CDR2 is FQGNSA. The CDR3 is CASSLERYEQYF. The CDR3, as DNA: TGTGCCAGCAGCTTAGAGCGCTACGAGCAGTACTTC.

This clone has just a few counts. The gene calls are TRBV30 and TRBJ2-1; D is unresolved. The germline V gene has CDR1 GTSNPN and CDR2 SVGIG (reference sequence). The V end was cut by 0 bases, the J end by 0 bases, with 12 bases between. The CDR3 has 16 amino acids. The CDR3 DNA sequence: TGTGCCTGGAGTGTAAAAGGGTCGAGCTCCTACAATGAGCAGTTCTTC. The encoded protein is CAWSVKGSSSYNEQFF.

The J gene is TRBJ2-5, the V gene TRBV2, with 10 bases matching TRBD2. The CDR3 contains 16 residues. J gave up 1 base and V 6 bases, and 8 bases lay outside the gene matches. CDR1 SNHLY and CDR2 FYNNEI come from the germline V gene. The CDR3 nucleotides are TGTGCCAGCAGAGATATTAGCGGGGGGACCCAAGAGACCCAGTACTTC. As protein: CASRDISGGTQETQYF.

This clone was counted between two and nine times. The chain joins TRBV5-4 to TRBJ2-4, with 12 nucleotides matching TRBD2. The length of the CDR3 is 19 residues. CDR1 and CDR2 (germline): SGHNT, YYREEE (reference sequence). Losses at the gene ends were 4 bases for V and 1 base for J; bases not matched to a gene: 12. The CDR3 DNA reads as TGTGCCAGCAGCGGATCTAGCGGGGGGGACCCCTTGGCCAAAAACATTCAGTACTTC. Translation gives CASSGSSGGDPLAKNIQYF.

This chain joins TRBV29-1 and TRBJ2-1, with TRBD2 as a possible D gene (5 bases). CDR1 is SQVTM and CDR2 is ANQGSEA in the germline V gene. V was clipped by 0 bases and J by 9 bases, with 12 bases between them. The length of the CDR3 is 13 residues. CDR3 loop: CSVEDRGSVEQFF. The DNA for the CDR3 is TGCAGCGTTGAAGATCGCGGGTCTGTTGAGCAGTTCTTC.

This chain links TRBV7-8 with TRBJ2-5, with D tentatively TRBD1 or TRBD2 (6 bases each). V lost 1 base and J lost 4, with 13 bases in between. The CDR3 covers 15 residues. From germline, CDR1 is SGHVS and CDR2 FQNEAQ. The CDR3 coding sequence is TGTGCCAGCAGCTTAGTAAGGGGGGTTGGAGAGACCCAGTACTTC. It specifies CASSLVRGVGETQYF. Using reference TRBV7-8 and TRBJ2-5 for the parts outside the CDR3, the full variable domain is GAGVSQSPRYKVAKRGQDVALRCDPISGHVSLFWYQQALGQGPEFLTYFQNEAQLDKSGLPSDRFFAERPEGSVSTLKIQRTQQEDSAVYLCASSLVRGVGETQYFGPGTRLLVL.

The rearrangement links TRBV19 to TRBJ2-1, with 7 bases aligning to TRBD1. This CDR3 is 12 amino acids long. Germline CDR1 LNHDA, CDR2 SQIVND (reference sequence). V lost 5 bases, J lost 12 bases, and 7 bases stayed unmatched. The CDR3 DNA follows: TGTGCCAGTAGTCCCCGACAGGGAAGGCAGTTCTTC. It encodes CASSPRQGRQFF.

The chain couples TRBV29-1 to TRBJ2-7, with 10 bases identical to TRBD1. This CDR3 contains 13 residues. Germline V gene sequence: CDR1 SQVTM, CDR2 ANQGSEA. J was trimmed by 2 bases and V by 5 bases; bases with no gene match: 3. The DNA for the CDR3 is TGCAGCGTTCGGACAGGGGGAACCTACGAGCAGTACTTC. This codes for CSVRTGGTYEQYF.

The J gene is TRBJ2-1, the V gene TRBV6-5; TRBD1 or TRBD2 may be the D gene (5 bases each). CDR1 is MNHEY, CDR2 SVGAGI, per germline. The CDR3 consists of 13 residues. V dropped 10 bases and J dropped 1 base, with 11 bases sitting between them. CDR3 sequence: CATSGTSYNEQFF. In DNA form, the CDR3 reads TGTGCCACATCAGGGACGTCCTACAATGAGCAGTTCTTC.

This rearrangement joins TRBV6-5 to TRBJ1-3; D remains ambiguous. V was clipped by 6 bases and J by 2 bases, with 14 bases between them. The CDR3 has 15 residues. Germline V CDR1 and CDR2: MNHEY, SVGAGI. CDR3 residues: CASSPDDTPGNTIYF. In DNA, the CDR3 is TGTGCCAGCAGCCCCGACGATACCCCTGGAAACACCATATATTTT.

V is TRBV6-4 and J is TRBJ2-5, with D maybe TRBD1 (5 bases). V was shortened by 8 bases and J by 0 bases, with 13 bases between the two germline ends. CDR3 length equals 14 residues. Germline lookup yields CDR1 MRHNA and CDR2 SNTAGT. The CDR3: CASAETGYQETQYF. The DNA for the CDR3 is TGTGCCAGCGCAGAAACAGGTTACCAAGAGACCCAGTACTTC.

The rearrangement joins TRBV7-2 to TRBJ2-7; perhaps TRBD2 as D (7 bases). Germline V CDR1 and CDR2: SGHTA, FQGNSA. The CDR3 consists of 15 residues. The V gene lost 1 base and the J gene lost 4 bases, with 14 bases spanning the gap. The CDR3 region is CASSLGDGGLYEQYF. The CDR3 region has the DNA TGTGCCAGCAGCTTAGGAGACGGGGGGCTGTACGAGCAGTACTTC.

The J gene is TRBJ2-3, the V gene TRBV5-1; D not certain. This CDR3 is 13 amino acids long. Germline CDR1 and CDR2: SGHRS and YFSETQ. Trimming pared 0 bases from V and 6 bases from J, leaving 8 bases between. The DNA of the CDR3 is TGCGCCAGCAGCTTGGGAGACGGGGATACGCAGTATTTT. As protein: CASSLGDGDTQYF.

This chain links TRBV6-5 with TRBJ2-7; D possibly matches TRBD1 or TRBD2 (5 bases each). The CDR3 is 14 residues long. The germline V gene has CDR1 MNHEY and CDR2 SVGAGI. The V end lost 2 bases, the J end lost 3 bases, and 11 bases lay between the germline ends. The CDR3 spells CASSYTHGGYEQYF. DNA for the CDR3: TGTGCCAGCAGTTACACCCATGGGGGCTACGAGCAGTACTTC.

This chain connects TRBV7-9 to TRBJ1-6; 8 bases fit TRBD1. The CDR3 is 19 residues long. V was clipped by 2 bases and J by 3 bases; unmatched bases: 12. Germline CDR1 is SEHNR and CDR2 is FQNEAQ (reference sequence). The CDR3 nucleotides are TGTGCCAGCAGCTTACCTCGGCAGGGGGCGATCCTCTATAATTCACCCCTCCACTTT. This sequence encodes CASSLPRQGAILYNSPLHF. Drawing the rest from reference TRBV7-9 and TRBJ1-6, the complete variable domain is DTGVSQNPRHKITKRGQNVTFRCDPISEHNRLYWYRQTLGQGPEFLTYFQNEAQLEKSRLLSDRFSAERPKGSFSTLEIQRTEQGDSAMYLCASSLPRQGAILYNSPLHFGNGTRLTVT.

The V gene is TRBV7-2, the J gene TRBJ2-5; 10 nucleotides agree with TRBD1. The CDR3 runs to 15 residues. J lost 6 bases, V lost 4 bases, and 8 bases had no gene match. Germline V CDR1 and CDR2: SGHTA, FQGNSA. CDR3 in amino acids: CASSSGTGVAKTQYF. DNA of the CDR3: TGTGCCAGCAGCTCCGGGACAGGGGTGGCGAAGACCCAGTACTTC. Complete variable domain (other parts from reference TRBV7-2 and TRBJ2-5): GAGVSQSPSNKVTEKGKDVELRCDPISGHTALYWYRQSLGQGLEFLIYFQGNSAPDKSGLPSDRFSAERTGGSVSTLTIQRTQQEDSAVYLCASSSGTGVAKTQYFGPGTRLLVL.

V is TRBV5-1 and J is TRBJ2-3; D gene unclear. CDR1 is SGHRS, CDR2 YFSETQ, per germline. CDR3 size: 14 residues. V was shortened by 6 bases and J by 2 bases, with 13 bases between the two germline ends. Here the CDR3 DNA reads TGCGCCAGCAAGGCCTCCCGGTTCACAGATACGCAGTATTTT. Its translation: CASKASRFTDTQYF. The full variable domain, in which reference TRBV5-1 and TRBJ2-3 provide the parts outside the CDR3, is KAGVTQTPRYLIKTRGQQVTLSCSPISGHRSVSWYQQTPGQGLQFLFEYFSETQRNKGNFPGRFSGRQFSNSRSEMNVSTLELGDSALYLCASKASRFTDTQYFGPGTRLTVL.

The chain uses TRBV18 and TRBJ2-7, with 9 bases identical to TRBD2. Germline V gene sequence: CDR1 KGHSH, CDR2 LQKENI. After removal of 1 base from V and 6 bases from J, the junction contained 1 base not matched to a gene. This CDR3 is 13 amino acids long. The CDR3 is CASSPRSGGEQYF. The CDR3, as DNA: TGTGCCAGCTCACCACGTAGCGGGGGCGAGCAGTACTTC.